The next 17 T cell receptor beta chains were all read from a single sample in a study of blood T cells in healthy people across ages. It was with a sample-barcoded 5' primer and a J-beta primer mix that a second PCR of roughly 7 to 12 cycles was run. MiXCR was run by TCRdb on the 5' RACE reads, yielding one entry per CDR3 protein. The table includes approximately 1,700,000 distinct CDR3 sequences, 30% to 40% detected once. Material for sequencing was blood. These receptors were taken from a human donor in good health.

This clonotype was seen a handful of times. This chain links TRBV28 with TRBJ2-1; unclear D gene. The ends were cut back, 4 bases at V and 8 bases at J, with 6 bases in the middle. The CDR3 totals 11 residues. The V gene's germline CDR1 is MDHEN and CDR2 SYDVKM. The CDR3 bases are TGTGCCAGCAGTTCGAAGGATGAGCAGTTCTTC. This encodes CASSSKDEQFF.

The chain has TRBV7-9 and TRBJ2-7; D is ambiguous. Germline values: CDR1 SEHNR, CDR2 FQNEAQ (reference sequence). The CDR3 totals 14 residues. The germline V and J ends were trimmed by 3 bases and 2 bases, with 11 bases remaining between them. DNA for the CDR3: TGTGCCAGCAGCTTCAGGACGTCAACCTACGAGCAGTACTTC. It specifies CASSFRTSTYEQYF.

In its sample, this clonotype was seen a few times. This chain uses TRBV6-2 or TRBV6-3 with TRBJ1-1; possibly TRBD1 for D (5 bases). This CDR3 has 12 residues. The V gene's germline CDR1 is MNHEY and CDR2 SVGEGT. V dropped 6 bases and J dropped 1 base, with 6 bases sitting between them. The CDR3 DNA sequence: TGTGCCAGCAGGACAGCGAACACTGAAGCTTTCTTT. Protein: CASRTANTEAFF.

The gene calls are TRBV7-2 and TRBJ2-7, with 9 bases matching TRBD1. This CDR3 is 15 amino acids long. Looked up from germline, CDR1 is SGHTA and CDR2 is FQGNSA. V gave up 2 bases and J gave up 4 bases; unmatched junction bases: 6. The CDR3 protein is CASSLYRDREYEQYF. The CDR3 nucleotides read TGTGCCAGCAGCTTATACCGGGACAGGGAGTACGAGCAGTACTTC.

This clonotype was seen at least ten times. A read error may produce the germline difference seen at one junction end. The V gene is TRBV7-7, the J gene TRBJ2-5; D ambiguous. Germline-derived CDR1 and CDR2 are SSHAT and FNYEAQ (reference sequence). This CDR3 spans 16 amino acids. The CDR3 protein is CASSPMEPAYQETQYF. The CDR3, as DNA: TGTGCTAGCAGCCCGATGGAACCGGCCTATCAAGAGACCCAGTACTTC. The whole variable domain, filled in from reference TRBV7-7 and TRBJ2-5, reads GAGVSQSPRYKVTKRGQDVTLRCDPISSHATLYWYQQALGQGPEFLTYFNYEAQPDKSGLPSDRFSAERPEGSISTLTIQRTEQRDSAMYRCASSPMEPAYQETQYFGPGTRLLVL.

The rearrangement uses TRBV12-3 or TRBV12-4 and TRBJ2-5; 8 bases match TRBD1. J lost 4 bases, V lost 8 bases, and 9 bases had no gene match. The CDR3 contains 14 residues. The CDR3 reads CASEPRTGLETQYF. The CDR3 nucleotides are TGTGCCAGCGAACCAAGGACAGGGCTAGAGACCCAGTACTTC.

The chain uses TRBV29-1 and TRBJ1-1; D is uncertain. The CDR3 runs to 12 residues. V lost 0 bases and J 5 bases, leaving 7 bases between the germline ends. Per the germline V gene, CDR1 is SQVTM and CDR2 is ANQGSEA. In DNA, the CDR3 is TGCAGCGTTGAAGAAGGCGTTACTGAAGCTTTCTTT. The encoded protein is CSVEEGVTEAFF. Supplemented by reference TRBV29-1 and TRBJ1-1, the full variable domain reads SAVISQKPSRDICQRGTSLTIQCQVDSQVTMMFWYRQQPGQSLTLIATANQGSEATYESGFVIDKFPISRPNLTFSTLTVSNMSPEDSSIYLCSVEEGVTEAFFGQGTRLTVV.

The rearrangement uses TRBV7-9 and TRBJ2-1, with 11 positions matching TRBD2. The CDR3 is made up of 15 amino acids. CDR1 and CDR2 from the germline V gene are SEHNR and FQNEAQ (reference sequence). V was clipped by 0 bases and J by 8 bases; unmatched bases: 3. For the CDR3, the DNA is TGTGCCAGCAGCTTAGCTCTAGCGGGGGGATATGAGCAGTTCTTC. It specifies CASSLALAGGYEQFF.

V usage is TRBV7-8 and J usage is TRBJ2-4; 7 bases align to TRBD1. Matching the DNA end better, TRBJ2-7 makes the J call doubtful. The length of the CDR3 is 16 residues. Germline lookup yields CDR1 SGHVS and CDR2 FQNEAQ. The chain's CDR3 is CASSQGVVGTSYEQYF. The CDR3 nucleotides are TGTGCCAGCAGCCAGGGGGTCGTCGGCACCTCCTACGAGCAGTACTTC.

This clonotype was recorded a few times. The chain couples TRBV7-2 to TRBJ2-7, with 7 bases aligning to TRBD1. Per germline, CDR1 SGHTA and CDR2 FQGNSA. This CDR3 region has 16 residues. J was trimmed by 7 bases and V by 8 bases; bases with no gene match: 20. The CDR3 DNA follows: TGTGCCAGCGGCCTCGGACAGGCCGGACTTTCGATTGAGCAGTACTTC. This gives the protein CASGLGQAGLSIEQYF.

The rearrangement joins TRBV20-1 to TRBJ1-1; D not certain. This CDR3 is built from 13 residues. The V and J ends lost 3 bases and 1 base respectively, with 9 bases between them. Germline V lookup: CDR1 DFQATT, CDR2 SNEGSKA (reference sequence). CDR3 sequence reads: CSASQEANTEAFF. The CDR3 DNA reads as TGCAGTGCTAGCCAAGAAGCGAACACTGAAGCTTTCTTT.

This chain connects TRBV7-9 to TRBJ2-1, with TRBD2 as a possible D gene (5 bases). The CDR3 is made up of 16 amino acids. Germline lookup yields CDR1 SEHNR and CDR2 FQNEAQ (reference sequence). The germline V and J ends were trimmed by 2 bases and 1 base, with 12 bases remaining between them. The CDR3 sequence: CASSLKASNSYNEQFF. The CDR3 coding sequence is TGTGCCAGCAGCTTAAAGGCTAGCAATTCCTACAATGAGCAGTTCTTC.

The gene calls are TRBV28 and TRBJ1-6; D ambiguous. The CDR3 is 15 amino acids. Between the trimmed V and J ends, which lost 1 base and 10 bases, there was a span of 14 bases. In germline, CDR1 is MDHEN, CDR2 SYDVKM. The CDR3 region has the DNA TGTGCCAGCAGTTTATTACGAGTGGGGTACTCACCCCTCCACTTT. Encoded protein: CASSLLRVGYSPLHF.

This clonotype was seen a few times. V gene TRBV4-3 combines with J gene TRBJ1-1; tentative D call: TRBD1 (6 bases). Looked up from germline, CDR1 is LGHNA and CDR2 is YSLEER. The V end lost 0 bases, the J end lost 3 bases, and 11 bases lay between the germline ends. CDR3 length: 15 residues. The CDR3 DNA sequence: TGCGCCAGCAGCCAAGAGGAGGGGGTGTACACTGAAGCTTTCTTT. It yields the protein CASSQEEGVYTEAFF.

Note on this clonotype: Because the CDR3 is missing its conserved closing phenylalanine or tryptophan, this is likely a read error. The chain combines TRBV15 with TRBJ1-1; 7 bases line up with TRBD1. The CDR3 consists of 14 residues. Losses at the gene ends were 0 bases for V and 5 bases for J; bases not matched to a gene: 3. Germline V gives CDR1 LNHNV, CDR2 YYDKDF (reference sequence). CDR3 bases: TGTGCCACCAGCAGAGATCAGACAGGGACTGAAGCTTTCCTT. This sequence encodes CATSRDQTGTEAFL.

The table lists this clonotype with many counts. The germline gene is not matched at one end of the junction; a read error may be the cause. The chain couples TRBV7-9 to TRBJ2-7, with D possibly TRBD2 on 5 matching bases. This CDR3 is built from 12 residues. The germline CDR1 and CDR2 sequences are SEHNR and FQNEAQ (reference sequence). The CDR3 nucleotides read TGCGCCAGCAGCTTGGAGGTAGGCGAGCAGTACTTC. Translating it yields CASSLEVGEQYF.

The chain employs TRBV2 and TRBJ2-1; tentatively, D is TRBD2 (5 bases). The germline CDR1 and CDR2 sequences are SNHLY and FYNNEI. The ends were cut back, 2 bases at V and 7 bases at J, with 9 bases in the middle. The CDR3 runs 13 residues. The CDR3 DNA reads as TGTGCCAGCAGTGAACTCGGGGAAAATGAGCAGTTCTTC. Residues: CASSELGENEQFF. Together with reference TRBV2 and TRBJ2-1, the CDR3 gives the full variable domain: EPEVTQTPSHQVTQMGQEVILRCVPISNHLYFYWYRQILGQKVEFLVSFYNNEISEKSEIFDDQFSVERPDGSNFTLKIRSTKLEDSAMYFCASSELGENEQFFGPGTRLTVL.